This TCR beta chain was recorded in a study of response to subunit inactivated influenza vaccine. MiXCR, run by TCRdb on the RT-PCR reads, gives a single entry per CDR3 protein. The sample gives around 580,000 distinct CDR3 sequences, about 14% of which show up once; over 8.5% is in the top ten. V lost 5 bases and J 11 bases, leaving 16 bases between the germline ends. Germline V CDR1 and CDR2: DFQATT, SNEGSKA (reference sequence). This CDR3 has 12 residues. As regards this clonotype: Its antigen is unidentified.

General observations from the study: The authors offered the suggestion that each seasonal influenza vaccination recruits few new T cells.

Sequenced here: PBMCs from blood, sampled 11 to 12 days after vaccination. This receptor was taken from a man aged 45-65 years who received an inactivated influenza vaccine. The chain employs TRBV20-1 and TRBJ2-1; D is uncertain. CDR3 amino acids: CSASGLVDKQFF. The CDR3 bases are TGCAGTGCTTCCGGATTAGTAGATAAGCAGTTCTTC.